Presented here are 20 T cell receptor beta chains from one specimen sequenced in a study of cytomegalovirus exposure and HLA in healthy donors. Clones were sequenced by immunoSEQ multiplex PCR, and TCRdb holds only the in-frame ones, with some missing. Here the sample spans some 150,000 clones, roughly 93% being singletons. What was sequenced was PBMCs. Receptors originate from a man between 18 and 29 years old in good health and CMV-seropositive.

The J gene is TRBJ2-3, the V gene TRBV7-6, with TRBD2 matching over 7 bases. This CDR3 spans 15 amino acids. The V gene's germline CDR1 is SGHVS and CDR2 FNYEAQ. V shed 5 bases, J shed 0 bases, and the junction held 5 bases outside the gene matches. The CDR3 protein is CASSPPSGSTDTQYF. The DNA for the CDR3 is TGTGCCAGCAGCCCACCTAGCGGAAGCACAGATACGCAGTATTTT. Combining the CDR3 with reference TRBV7-6 and TRBJ2-3 gives the whole variable domain GAGVSQSPRYKVTKRGQDVALRCDPISGHVSLYWYRQALGQGPEFLTYFNYEAQQDKSGLPNDRFSAERPEGSISTLTIQRTEQRDSAMYRCASSPPSGSTDTQYFGPGTRLTVL.

This clone is a singleton in its sample. The V and J genes are TRBV19 and TRBJ2-7; 7 bases match TRBD1. This CDR3 has 13 amino acids. After removal of 1 base from V and 8 bases from J, the junction contained 5 bases not matched to a gene. CDR1 is LNHDA and CDR2 is SQIVND in the germline V gene (reference sequence). As DNA, the CDR3 is TGTGCCAGTAGTATAGGGGACAGCGACAAGCAGTACTTC. Residues: CASSIGDSDKQYF.

This clone was observed a single time. J is TRBJ2-1 and V is TRBV27, with TRBD2 matching over 8 bases. The V and J ends lost 2 bases and 2 bases, in that order; junction bases with no gene match: 5. Germline V gives CDR1 MNHEY, CDR2 SMNVEV (reference sequence). This CDR3 region has 16 residues. The CDR3 DNA sequence: TGTGCCAGCAGTTTAGGAGCGGGGGACACCTACAATGAGCAGTTCTTC. It translates to CASSLGAGDTYNEQFF.

The V and J genes are TRBV2 and TRBJ1-1, with 7 bases lining up with TRBD1. The CDR3 runs 13 residues. V shed 10 bases and J 4 bases; nucleotides not matched to a gene: 9. Germline-derived CDR1 and CDR2 are SNHLY and FYNNEI. The CDR3 spells CATPAGGGTEAFF. CDR3 bases: TGTGCCACACCAGCAGGGGGAGGCACTGAAGCTTTCTTT.

In regard to this clone: The same CDR3 is also encoded by other DNA sequences in this sample. The rearrangement joins TRBV19 to TRBJ2-7, with a weak D call TRBD2 (5 bases). The CDR3 has 14 amino acids. Trimming removed 7 bases from V and 0 bases from J, with 13 bases in between. CDR1 and CDR2 from the germline V gene are LNHDA and SQIVND (reference sequence). CDR3 nucleotides: TGTGCCAGTACCCGGACTGGGAACTCCTACGAGCAGTACTTC. Amino acids: CASTRTGNSYEQYF.

This clone has only one observation. The V and J genes are TRBV4-1 and TRBJ1-2, with D possibly matching TRBD1 (5 bases). CDR1 and CDR2 from the germline V gene are MGHRA and YSYEKL. CDR3 size: 15 residues. Trimming took off 1 base at V and 0 bases at J, with 9 bases between the two ends. The CDR3 region is CASSQVSGTNYGYTF. For the CDR3, the DNA is TGCGCCAGCAGCCAAGTTTCAGGGACTAACTATGGCTACACCTTC.

V and J are TRBV29-1 and TRBJ1-5; no clear D gene. The CDR3 totals 16 residues. V was cut by 0 bases and J by 15 bases, with 27 bases left in between. The V gene's germline CDR1 is SQVTM and CDR2 ANQGSEA. The CDR3 protein is CSVEDSVPGGGFFRHF. Here the CDR3 DNA reads TGCAGCGTTGAAGATTCGGTCCCGGGAGGAGGTTTTTTTCGGCATTTT.

CDR3 bases: TGTGCCAGCAGCCAGGGGGCGTTGGGGGGATCCTACAATGAGCAGTTCTTC. As protein: CASSQGALGGSYNEQFF. V gene TRBV5-4 combines with J gene TRBJ2-1; 8 nucleotides align to TRBD1. Germline assignment: CDR1 SGHNT and CDR2 YYREEE (reference sequence). V was pared by 4 bases and J by 1 base, with 10 bases of the junction left unmatched. The CDR3 sequence is 17 residues long.

The chain employs TRBV5-1 and TRBJ2-1; D ambiguous. Trimming took off 1 base at V and 7 bases at J, with 6 bases between the two ends. Germline CDR1 and CDR2: SGHRS and YFSETQ. The CDR3 extends over 12 amino acids. In DNA form, the CDR3 reads TGCGCCAGCAGCTTGTACGAGAATGAGCAGTTCTTC. It yields the protein CASSLYENEQFF.

This chain links TRBV19 with TRBJ2-4, with a possible D match to TRBD2 (7 bases). Germline V gene sequence: CDR1 LNHDA, CDR2 SQIVND (reference sequence). The CDR3 has 17 amino acids. Trimming stripped 2 bases from V and 0 bases from J, with 14 bases between. Here the CDR3 DNA reads TGTGCCAGTAGTATATGGGGGGGCGGACTAGCCAAAAACATTCAGTACTTC. Its protein product is CASSIWGGGLAKNIQYF.

Regarding this clone: Within the sample, other DNA sequences also encode this same CDR3. V gene TRBV5-1 combines with J gene TRBJ2-1; TRBD2 agrees at 7 bases. Germline-derived CDR1 and CDR2 are SGHRS and YFSETQ. CDR3 length equals 15 residues. J was trimmed by 3 bases and V by 0 bases; bases with no gene match: 3. The CDR3 reads CASSLGLADYNEQFF. The DNA for the CDR3 is TGCGCCAGCAGCTTGGGGCTAGCGGACTACAATGAGCAGTTCTTC.

The chain employs TRBV7-6 and TRBJ2-1; weak D call: TRBD2 (7 bases). Germline V lookup: CDR1 SGHVS, CDR2 FNYEAQ. The CDR3 is made up of 14 amino acids. The ends were cut back, 2 bases at V and 6 bases at J, with 11 bases in the middle. The CDR3 sequence is CASSLLGGGNEQFF. Here the CDR3 DNA reads TGTGCCAGCAGCTTACTGGGAGGGGGCAATGAGCAGTTCTTC.

The genes are TRBV6-1 and TRBJ1-5; weak D call: TRBD1 (6 bases). Trimming removed 8 bases at V and 3 bases at J, with 8 bases between. The CDR3 loop spans 12 amino acids. Germline assignment: CDR1 MNHNS and CDR2 SASEGT. The CDR3 sequence is CASDRHNQPQHF. The CDR3, as DNA: TGTGCCAGCGACAGGCACAATCAGCCCCAGCATTTT.

This rearrangement joins TRBV28 to TRBJ2-3; the match to TRBD2 covers 10 bases. Trimming took 5 bases from V and 3 from J; bases not matched to a gene: 8. Germline-derived CDR1 and CDR2 are MDHEN and SYDVKM. The CDR3 totals 16 residues. The CDR3 sequence is CASSPLLSGRTDTQYF. In DNA, the CDR3 is TGTGCCAGCAGTCCGCTCCTTAGCGGGAGGACAGATACGCAGTATTTT.

The chain carries TRBV7-3 and TRBJ2-1; 7 bases agree with TRBD2. The trim removed 5 bases at V and 9 bases at J, leaving 4 bases unmatched. This CDR3 spans 12 amino acids. CDR1 is SGHTA and CDR2 is FQGTGA in the germline V gene. The CDR3, as DNA: TGTGCCAGCAGCCGCTCGGGGGGTGAGCAGTTCTTC. Translated, it gives CASSRSGGEQFF.

This clone was observed a single time. V usage is TRBV6-6 and J usage is TRBJ2-5, with a weak D call TRBD1 (6 bases). Trimming removed 10 bases at V and 0 bases at J, with 15 bases between. The CDR3 spans 14 residues. Germline CDR1 reads MNHNY; CDR2 reads SVGAGI (reference sequence). CDR3 protein: CAIRGGSNQETQYF. The CDR3 DNA sequence: TGTGCCATCCGAGGGGGATCTAACCAAGAGACCCAGTACTTC.

The V and J genes are TRBV7-6 and TRBJ2-5; D is possibly TRBD2 (5 bases). Germline loops: CDR1 SGHVS, CDR2 FNYEAQ. The CDR3 is 15 amino acids. V lost 9 bases and J lost 1, with 18 bases in between. The CDR3 loop reads CASQLRGGRQETQYF. In DNA, the CDR3 is TGTGCCAGTCAGCTTAGAGGAGGACGCCAAGAGACCCAGTACTTC.

The chain links TRBV18 to TRBJ1-1, with 8 bases identical to TRBD1. Germline-derived CDR1 and CDR2 are KGHSH and LQKENI. Trimming at V came to 2 bases and at J to 5 bases, leaving 10 bases not matched to a gene. This CDR3 comprises 16 residues. The CDR3 nucleotides read TGTGCCAGCTCACCAAACCAGGGGGCTATGGGGACTGAAGCTTTCTTT. It is translated as CASSPNQGAMGTEAFF.

The chain couples TRBV19 to TRBJ2-3; D not certain. V lost 3 bases to trimming and J lost 5 bases, with 3 bases between them. The CDR3 covers 11 residues. CDR1 and CDR2 from the germline V gene are LNHDA and SQIVND (reference sequence). The CDR3 coding sequence is TGTGCCAGTAGTATCGGAGATACGCAGTATTTT. Residues: CASSIGDTQYF.

The chain links TRBV2 to TRBJ1-2, with no clear D. Per the germline V gene, CDR1 is SNHLY and CDR2 is FYNNEI. The CDR3 runs 11 residues. V was shortened by 1 base and J by 8 bases, with 5 bases between the two germline ends. The chain's CDR3 is CASSEVQGYTF. The CDR3 DNA sequence: TGTGCCAGCAGTGAAGTACAGGGCTACACCTTC.